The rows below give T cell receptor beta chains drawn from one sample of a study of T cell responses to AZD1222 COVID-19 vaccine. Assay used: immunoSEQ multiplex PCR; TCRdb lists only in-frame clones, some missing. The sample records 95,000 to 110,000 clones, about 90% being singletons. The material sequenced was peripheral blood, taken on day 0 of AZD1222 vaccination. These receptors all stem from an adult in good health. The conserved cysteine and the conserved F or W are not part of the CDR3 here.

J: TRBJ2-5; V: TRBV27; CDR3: ASSLFINQETQY
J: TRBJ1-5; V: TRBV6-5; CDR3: ASRGGSGGNQPQH
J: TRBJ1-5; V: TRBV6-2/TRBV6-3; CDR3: ASSYPFGTGAGRTQH
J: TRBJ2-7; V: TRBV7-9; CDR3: ASSLGTGQGFGEQY
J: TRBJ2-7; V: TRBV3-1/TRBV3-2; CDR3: ASSLSVSYEQY
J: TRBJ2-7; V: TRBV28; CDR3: ASSLGTSGTYEQY
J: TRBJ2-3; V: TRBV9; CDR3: ASSVEGRNTDTQY
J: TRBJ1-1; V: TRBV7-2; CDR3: ASSRVLHTEAF
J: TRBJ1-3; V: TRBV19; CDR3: ASGQNSGNTIY
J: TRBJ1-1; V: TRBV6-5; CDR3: ASTRDRGTEAF
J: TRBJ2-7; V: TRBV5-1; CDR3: ASSPRTSPTSYEQY
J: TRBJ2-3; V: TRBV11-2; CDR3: ASSLTGGTCTDTQY
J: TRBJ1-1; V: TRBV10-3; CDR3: AIKGGDGNTEAF
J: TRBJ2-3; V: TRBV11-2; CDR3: ASSLQAGGPDTQY
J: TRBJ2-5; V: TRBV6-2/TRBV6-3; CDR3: ASSRLRQRQETQY
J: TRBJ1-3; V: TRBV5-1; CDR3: ASSLSQSTSGNTIY
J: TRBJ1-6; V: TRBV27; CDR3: ASSLFNRPNSPLH
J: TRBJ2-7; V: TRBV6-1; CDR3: ASSEALGLAGFGLLGEQY
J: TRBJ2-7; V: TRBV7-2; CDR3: ASSQGTSYEQY
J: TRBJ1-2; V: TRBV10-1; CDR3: ASSEPDRGSGGVYGYT
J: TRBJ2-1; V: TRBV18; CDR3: ASSPSTSEQF
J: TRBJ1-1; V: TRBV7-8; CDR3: ASSFGQGGLEAF
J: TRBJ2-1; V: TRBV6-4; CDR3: ASSEGMEYNEQF
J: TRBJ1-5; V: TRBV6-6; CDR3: ATHVNARSSQH
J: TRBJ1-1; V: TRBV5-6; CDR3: ASSSFLIMKAGTEAF
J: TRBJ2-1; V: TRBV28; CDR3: ATGTPLYNEQF
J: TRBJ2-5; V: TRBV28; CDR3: ASGAGQETQY
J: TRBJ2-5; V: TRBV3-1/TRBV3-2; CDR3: ASSPTGTSRETQY
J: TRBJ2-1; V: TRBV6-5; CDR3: ASRRQPDSDNEQF
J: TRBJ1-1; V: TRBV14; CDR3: ASSQFGGQPNTEAF
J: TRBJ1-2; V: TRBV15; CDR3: AASRDRQGQYGYT
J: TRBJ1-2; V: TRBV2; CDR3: ASSEGATGNYGYT
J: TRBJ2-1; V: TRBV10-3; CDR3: AISGDIRGAYNEQF
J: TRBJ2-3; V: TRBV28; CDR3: ASREQGTDTQY
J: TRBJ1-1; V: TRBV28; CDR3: ASTLGQNTEAF
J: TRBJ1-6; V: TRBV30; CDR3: AWSEGRGNSPLH
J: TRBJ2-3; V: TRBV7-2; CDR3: ASSSQGHSDTQY
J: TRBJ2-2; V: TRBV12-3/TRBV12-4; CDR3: ASTDTGGLF
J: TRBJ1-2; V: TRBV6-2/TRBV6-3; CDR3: ASSERDYGYT
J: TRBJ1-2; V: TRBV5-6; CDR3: ASSLSGYGYT
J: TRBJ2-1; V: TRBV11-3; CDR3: ASSSGATGAAYNEQF
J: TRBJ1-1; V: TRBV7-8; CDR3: ASRFTGTGGTEAF
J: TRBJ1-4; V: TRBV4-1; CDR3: ASRAPPMGPNEKLF
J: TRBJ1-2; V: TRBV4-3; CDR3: ASSHENGGYGYT
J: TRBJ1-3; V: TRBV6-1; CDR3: ASSEHRGTGNTIY
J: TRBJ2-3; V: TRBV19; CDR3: ASSINGGTDTQY
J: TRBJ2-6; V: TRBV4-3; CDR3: ASSQSTVGSGANVLT